Following are 24 T cell receptor beta chains from one sample sequenced in a study of tumor-infiltrating lymphocytes in oesophageal squamous cell carcinoma. Each CDR3 protein is one row after TCRdb ran MiXCR on the PCR reads. Of 15,000 to 20,000 distinct CDR3 sequences in the sample, around 43% are singletons; the top ten hold around 19%. The sequencing input was normal esophageal tissue next to the tumor. Receptors were obtained from a female donor with esophageal squamous cell carcinoma.

V and J are TRBV10-3 and TRBJ1-1; D possibly corresponds to TRBD1 (6 bases). CDR3 size: 15 residues. Germline V CDR1 and CDR2: ENHRY, SYGVKD. The V gene lost 4 bases and the J gene lost 1 base, with 13 bases spanning the gap. CDR3 sequence: CAISASTGKNTEAFF. The CDR3, as DNA: TGTGCCATCAGTGCGTCGACAGGCAAGAACACTGAAGCTTTCTTT.

This clonotype was found a few times. The chain links TRBV7-2 to TRBJ2-5; 7 bases agree with TRBD2. The J call may be mistaken, given a closer DNA end match to TRBJ2-1. The length of the CDR3 is 13 residues. Germline CDR1 and CDR2: SGHTA and FQGNSA. The CDR3: CASSTGLDYEQFF. The DNA for the CDR3 is TGTGCCAGCAGCACCGGACTAGACTATGAGCAGTTCTTC.

This chain uses TRBV7-3 with TRBJ2-3; 8 positions agree with TRBD1. V dropped 5 bases and J dropped 1; count of bases not matched to a gene: 2. This CDR3 has 14 amino acids. Germline values: CDR1 SGHTA, CDR2 FQGTGA. The CDR3 DNA sequence: TGTGCCAGCAGCCCAGGGGGCGGCACAGATACGCAGTATTTT. Protein product: CASSPGGGTDTQYF.

A note on this clonotype: One end of the junction varies from germline; a read error may be responsible. J is TRBJ2-5 and V is TRBV7-8; D tentatively fits TRBD1 or TRBD2 (5 bases each). The CDR3 has 13 residues. Germline lookup yields CDR1 SGHVS and CDR2 FQNEAQ. In DNA, the CDR3 is TGTGCCAGCAGCTTCACAGGCTCCGGGGAGCTGTATTTT. This translates into CASSFTGSGELYF.

This clonotype appeared many times. J is TRBJ1-1 and V is TRBV27; D is unresolved. Germline lookup yields CDR1 MNHEY and CDR2 SMNVEV (reference sequence). V was pared by 5 bases and J by 1 base, with 8 bases between. This CDR3 is 13 amino acids long. The CDR3 spells CASSQISNTEAFF. CDR3 nucleotides: TGTGCCAGCAGTCAAATCTCGAACACTGAAGCTTTCTTT.

CDR3 region: CASSSNPAGGTDTQYF. CDR3 sequence (DNA): TGTGCCAGCAGCTCGAACCCGGCGGGAGGCACAGATACGCAGTATTTT. The chain links TRBV7-2 to TRBJ2-3; TRBD2 matches 7 bases. Germline V gene lookup returns CDR1 SGHTA and CDR2 FQGNSA. The V segment lost 4 bases and the J segment 1 base; nucleotides outside the gene matches: 8. The CDR3 has 16 residues.

This clonotype has at least ten counts. The rearrangement joins TRBV5-1 to TRBJ1-1; 8 nucleotides line up with TRBD1. Germline CDR1 reads SGHRS; CDR2 reads YFSETQ. The CDR3 is 14 amino acids. J gave up 3 bases and V 1 base, and 2 bases lay outside the gene matches. CDR3 sequence (DNA): TGCGCCAGCAGCTTGCAGGGGGCGGACACTGAAGCTTTCTTT. Translated: CASSLQGADTEAFF.

This clonotype was counted ten times or more. This rearrangement joins TRBV2 to TRBJ2-5; the match to TRBD1 covers 7 bases. The better agreement between TRBJ2-7 and the DNA end casts doubt on the J call. Germline CDR1 reads SNHLY; CDR2 reads FYNNEI. There are 13 residues in the CDR3. This chain's CDR3 is CASSEGGQYEQYF. The CDR3 nucleotides are TGTGCCAGCAGTGAAGGGGGACAGTACGAGCAGTACTTC.

This rearrangement joins TRBV6-4 to TRBJ1-6; unclear D gene. The CDR3 has 15 amino acids. Germline V gene lookup returns CDR1 MRHNA and CDR2 SNTAGT. V was trimmed by 8 bases and J by 0 bases, leaving 11 bases between them. CDR3 in DNA: TGTGCCAGCCAGGCCGAAAGCTCCTATAATTCACCCCTCCACTTT. This encodes CASQAESSYNSPLHF.

This clonotype was seen repeatedly, ten times or more. V and J are TRBV19 and TRBJ1-5; D is perhaps TRBD1 (6 bases). The germline CDR1 and CDR2 sequences are LNHDA and SQIVND (reference sequence). Trimming pared 6 bases from V and 2 bases from J, leaving 20 bases between. The CDR3 contains 17 residues. This CDR3 is CASRGIGQKHGNQPQHF. CDR3 in DNA: TGTGCCAGTAGGGGAATAGGACAGAAACACGGCAATCAGCCCCAGCATTTT.

This clonotype was seen more than once but under ten times. The J gene is TRBJ1-2, the V gene TRBV18, with D possibly matching TRBD1 (5 bases). The CDR3 length is 15 residues. CDR1 is KGHSH and CDR2 is LQKENI in the germline V gene. The V end was cut by 4 bases, the J end by 8 bases, with 20 bases between. The CDR3 reads CASSRPPGPGIGYTF. The CDR3, as DNA: TGTGCCAGCTCACGCCCTCCGGGGCCTGGTATAGGCTACACCTTC.

The chain combines TRBV12-3 or TRBV12-4 with TRBJ1-4; 8 bases are shared with TRBD1. V was clipped by 6 bases and J by 5 bases; unmatched bases: 8. The length of the CDR3 is 15 residues. The CDR3 region is CASSSTGALNEKLFF. The CDR3 coding sequence is TGTGCCAGCAGCTCGACAGGGGCCTTAAATGAAAAACTGTTTTTT.

V gene TRBV7-3 combines with J gene TRBJ2-1; no reliable D call. The DNA end is a closer match to TRBJ2-7, so the J assignment may be wrong. Germline V gene lookup returns CDR1 SGHTA and CDR2 FQGTGA. The CDR3 loop spans 11 amino acids. The CDR3 sequence is CASSLVREQYF. Here the CDR3 DNA reads TGTGCCAGCAGCTTAGTCCGGGAGCAGTACTTC.

This clonotype was picked up many times. This chain uses TRBV24-1 with TRBJ1-2; D unclear. The length of the CDR3 is 14 residues. Germline CDR1 reads KGHDR; CDR2 reads SFDVKD. Trimming left V 4 bases short and J 1 base short, with 9 bases between. The CDR3 spells CATSDRKDNYGYTF. The CDR3 coding sequence is TGTGCCACCAGTGACCGGAAAGATAACTATGGCTACACCTTC.

This clonotype was seen a few times. Without the conserved terminal phenylalanine or tryptophan, this CDR3 likely stems from a read error. The DNA is left out, because the CDR3 cannot be placed on it with certainty; the CDR3 is given as TCRdb lists it. The gene calls are TRBV7-6 and TRBJ2-3; TRBD2 was called by the table and not checked on the DNA. In germline, CDR1 is SGHVS, CDR2 FNYEAQ. The CDR3 is 16 amino acids in total, end residues counted. CDR3 loop: CASSSIPGLEEQFFGP.

The chain is built from TRBV20-1 and TRBJ2-1; TRBD2 matches at 10 bases. The DNA end is more similar to TRBJ2-7, so the J call may be wrong. The CDR3 has 15 amino acids. Germline-derived CDR1 and CDR2 are DFQATT and SNEGSKA (reference sequence). The CDR3 coding sequence is TGCAGTGCTAGAGATCCTAGCGGGGGCACAGATACGCAGTACTTC. Translated: CSARDPSGGTDTQYF.

A single count supports this clonotype. The V and J genes are TRBV25-1 and TRBJ2-6; D might be TRBD2 (5 bases). The end of the DNA fits TRBJ2-5 better, so the J call may be wrong. Germline-derived CDR1 and CDR2 are MGHDK and SYGVNS. The CDR3 has 13 amino acids. CDR3 coding DNA: TGTGCCAGCCGAAAGCGGAACCAAGAGACCCAGTACTTC. Amino acids: CASRKRNQETQYF.

A few counts support this clonotype. This clone may be a read error of a much larger clone one base away. This rearrangement joins TRBV14 to TRBJ2-5, with 10 bases identical to TRBD1. CDR1 is SGHDN, CDR2 FVKESK, per germline. J lost 11 bases, V lost 5 bases, and 14 bases had no gene match. The CDR3 length is 15 residues. CDR3 DNA: TGTGCCAGCAGCGCTCGACAGGGGGCAAACAATGAGCAGTACTTC. It yields the protein CASSARQGANNEQYF.

This clonotype was counted ten times or more. In DNA, the CDR3 is TGTGCCAGCAGCTTAGGAGGGACAACCACAGATGGCTACACCTTC. Protein product: CASSLGGTTTDGYTF. The V gene is TRBV7-9, the J gene TRBJ1-2; TRBD1 is a possible D gene (6 bases). The germline gives CDR1 SEHNR, CDR2 FQNEAQ (reference sequence). V lost 1 base, J lost 6 bases, and 15 bases lay in between. This CDR3 has 15 amino acids.

For this clonotype: The final CDR3 position lacks the conserved phenylalanine or tryptophan, pointing to a likely read error. Because the CDR3's place on the DNA is in doubt, the DNA is left out and the CDR3 is given as listed by TCRdb. Here the CDR3 reads CASSQNPTGTYGYTFVR. V and J are TRBV6-6 and TRBJ2-3; the table's D call, TRBD1, was not checked against the DNA. Germline lookup yields CDR1 MNHNY and CDR2 SVGAGI (reference sequence). The CDR3 is 17 residues long, counting both termini.

The chain is built from TRBV7-2 and TRBJ2-5; 11 positions agree with TRBD2. CDR3 size: 16 residues. V shed 5 bases, J shed 11 bases, and the junction held 16 bases outside the gene matches. Germline values: CDR1 SGHTA, CDR2 FQGNSA. The CDR3 DNA is TGTGCCAGCAGCCCCGAACTAGCGGGAGTTTACAATGAGCAGTACTTC. This sequence encodes CASSPELAGVYNEQYF. Combining the CDR3 with reference TRBV7-2 and TRBJ2-5 gives the whole variable domain GAGVSQSPSNKVTEKGKDVELRCDPISGHTALYWYRQSLGQGLEFLIYFQGNSAPDKSGLPSDRFSAERTGGSVSTLTIQRTQQEDSAVYLCASSPELAGVYNEQYFGPGTRLLVL.

The rearrangement uses TRBV6-6 and TRBJ2-1; 8 bases are shared with TRBD2. Germline V CDR1 and CDR2: MNHNY, SVGAGI (reference sequence). V dropped 8 bases and J dropped 6; count of bases not matched to a gene: 3. The CDR3 covers 12 residues. The CDR3 here is CASWTSRNEQFF. In DNA form, the CDR3 reads TGTGCCAGCTGGACTAGCCGCAATGAGCAGTTCTTC.

This clonotype was detected only a few times. The chain links TRBV7-6 to TRBJ1-1; D remains ambiguous. Germline V gene sequence: CDR1 SGHVS, CDR2 FNYEAQ. Trimming took off 0 bases at V and 4 bases at J, with 6 bases between the two ends. The length of the CDR3 is 13 residues. DNA for the CDR3: TGTGCCAGCAGCTTAGCAGAGCCCACTGAAGCTTTCTTT. Protein sequence: CASSLAEPTEAFF.

Remarks on this clonotype: One end of the junction is discordant with germline, which a read error may explain. The genes are TRBV3-1 and TRBJ2-5, with 7 bases that match TRBD1. This CDR3 is built from 12 residues. Germline loops: CDR1 LGHDT, CDR2 YNNKEL (reference sequence). In DNA form, the CDR3 reads TGTGCCAGCAGCCAAGTCTGGGACAGAATATTCTTC. Encoded protein: CASSQVWDRIFF.